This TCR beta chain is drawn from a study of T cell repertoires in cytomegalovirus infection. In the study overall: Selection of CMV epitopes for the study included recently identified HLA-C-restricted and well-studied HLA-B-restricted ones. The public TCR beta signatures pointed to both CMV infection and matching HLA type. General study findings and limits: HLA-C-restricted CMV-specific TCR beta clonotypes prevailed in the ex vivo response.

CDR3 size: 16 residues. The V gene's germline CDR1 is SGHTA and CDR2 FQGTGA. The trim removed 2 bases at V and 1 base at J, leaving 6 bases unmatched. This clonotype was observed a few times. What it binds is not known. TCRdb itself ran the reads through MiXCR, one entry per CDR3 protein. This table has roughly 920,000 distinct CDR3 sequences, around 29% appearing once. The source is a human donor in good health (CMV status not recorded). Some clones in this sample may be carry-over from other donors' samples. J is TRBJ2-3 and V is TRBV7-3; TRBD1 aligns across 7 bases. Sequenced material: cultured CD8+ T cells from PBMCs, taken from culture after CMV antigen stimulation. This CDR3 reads CASSLSQGGGTDTQYF. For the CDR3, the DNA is TGTGCCAGCAGCTTATCGCAAGGGGGCGGCACAGATACGCAGTATTTT.